The sequence of this TCR beta chain was determined in a study of cytomegalovirus exposure and HLA in healthy donors (dated by TCRdb to about 2017). About the investigation overall: According to an earlier analysis of several hundred of the donors, about 179 million T cells yielded 117 million unique TCR beta sequences and about 300 Gb of sequence data. An early release covering some 640 HLA-typed donors comprised around 300 gigabases of sequencing data and roughly 85 million unique TCR sequences. Of the roughly 420 genotyped donors, 75% to 85% were placed in the genetic ancestry cluster associated with self-reported Caucasian donors. The aim of the study was to test whether cataloging public T cell receptors could identify signatures of past pathogen exposure. The study profiled the T cell repertoires of under 700 subjects by immunosequencing and related them to cytomegalovirus serostatus. Along with the roughly 670-subject first cohort, a separate validation cohort of approximately 110 different subjects was used. The study combined high-throughput TCR immunosequencing, statistical association of individual TCRs with disease status, and machine learning to predict cytomegalovirus infection status. In a later analysis, previously published TCR beta repertoires from some 640 donors were re-analyzed and high-resolution HLA genotyping was added so that TCR occurrence patterns could be studied. In the later analysis, no new phenotypic data were used to find candidate immune exposures; instead, reliance was placed on TCR beta sequences and their occurrence across donors. An earlier analysis of around 580 of the donors used high-throughput TCR beta sequencing to judge whether each TCR beta V gene segment behaved as functional or pseudogenic. Alongside the repertoire data, information on donor age, sex, ethnicity and CMV serostatus was compiled. A later genetic analysis took genome-wide SNP genotypes for about 65% of the roughly 670 donors and used that subset as a discovery cohort. All discovery cohort repertoires had been generated using a single sequencing platform. HLA typing included class I and class II loci at four-digit resolution. Typing coverage differed by locus: A, B, C, DRB1 and DQB1 were typed in about 629-640 donors, DQA1 in roughly 510, DPA1 in around 600, and DPB1 in roughly 470. Four or five DR-DQ haplotypes were treated as single units for association and clustering because of strong linkage in the cohort. Among roughly 370 genotyped donors of the cohort, an average of approximately 240,000 unique TCR beta nucleotide sequences were sequenced per donor, roughly a sixth of them non-productive. The investigation overall reported the following: The study gave a list of 150 to 200 TCR beta chains associated with cytomegalovirus. Strong co-occurrence of HLA alleles, especially DR and DQ, made assigning TCR associations to individual alleles difficult. A later genetic analysis reported fewer N-insertions in productive TCRs among donors in an Asian-associated ancestry cluster than the roughly 640-donor mean. In a later analysis, HLA-associated TCR beta chains were found to be more clonally expanded and to have lower generation probabilities than equally common non-associated chains. Several of the top co-occurrence clusters appeared to be linked to parvovirus B19, influenza, CMV and Epstein-Barr virus, according to a later analysis. A later analysis found that TCR association rates varied across HLA loci, with DRB1 alleles showing the most associated TCRs and HLA-C alleles the fewest. Because the 87-base-pair reads could not distinguish some IMGT-functional V segments, including TRBV6-2 and TRBV6-3, those segments were excluded. Because counts were too low, roughly 17 rarely observed V segments, including chromosome 9 orphons, were left out of the earlier analysis of about 620 of the donors. Because HLA typing was unavailable for some donors at each locus, only the typed subset was used in association tests. In a later genetic analysis, a missense DCLRE1C variant was associated with V-gene and J-gene trimming of TCR beta chains, and the association was replicated in an independent cohort. Most TCR sequences were observed very rarely across donors, whereas some public TCRs were present in many individuals. A further reported finding was that TCR beta sequences accurately predicted the HLA-A and HLA-B alleles for most subjects in the first cohort. Linkage disequilibrium might explain the correlated functional status among segregating V segments, but an unknown experimental factor could not be excluded. Roughly uniform sequencing depth across donors was assumed in presence/absence analyses, although this assumption may not hold. A cluster of highly shared sequence variants was judged likely to be a technical artifact of the sequencing pipeline. CMV serostatus was the only immune exposure information available for the cohort. The cohort was sequenced for TCR beta chains only, and without alpha or paired-chain data the features that could be detected were limited. The classifier was reported to diagnose cytomegalovirus status with high specificity and sensitivity in both the original and validation cohorts. A few of the identified cytomegalovirus-associated TCR beta chains were confirmed in vitro to be specific for cytomegalovirus antigens. Most CMV-associated TCR beta chains appeared to be HLA-restricted in a later analysis, and the HLA associations seemed to be driven largely by CMV exposure. It was suggested by the authors that the approach could potentially be generalized to other disease states and immunological phenotypes. Broadly in line with IMGT annotations, most TCR beta V segments showed up in productive rearrangements about 87% or about 30% of the time in an earlier analysis of around 550 of the donors. Specific HLA alleles were associated with around 18,000 TCR beta sequences at a false discovery rate of 0.05 in a later analysis.

The receptor library was made with the immunoSEQ multiplex PCR assay. For the multiplex PCR, a mixture combining 60 forward primers for TCR Vbeta segments and 13 reverse primers for TCR Jbeta segments was used. Amplification of the CDR3 region of rearranged TCR beta genes was performed with a multiplex PCR assay on genomic DNA. The amplified TCR beta libraries were sequenced on the Illumina HiSeq System as 87-base-pair reads. For the original study's pipeline: Across the 670 or so repertoires, a later analysis counted 78 million or so unique TCR beta chains, around 10 million of which were shared by at least two donors. Raw reads were error-corrected and collapsed into unique sequences with a nearest-neighbor algorithm that merged closely related sequences to remove PCR and sequencing errors. To assign V, D and J gene segments, CDR3 sequences were aligned to IMGT reference sequences. For a sequence to be retained, a match of at least six nucleotides was required to both a V gene segment and a J gene segment. Rearrangements were classified as productive when the CDR3 lacked stop codons and remained in frame with V and J, and all other rearrangements were classified as non-productive. Following IMGT convention, CDR3 was defined as the stretch from the second conserved V-encoded cysteine to the conserved J-encoded phenylalanine. In an earlier analysis of 500 to 650 of the donors, sequences lacking an unambiguous match to a single V gene segment were excluded. An earlier analysis of a few hundred of the donors called V segments functional above 56.7% productive rearrangements and segregating when the between-donor standard deviation exceeded 5%. A statistical classification framework was built for diagnosing cytomegalovirus status from the catalog of TCR beta chain sequences. A later analysis assigned V and J genes by comparing TCR nucleotide sequences with IMGT/GENE-DB human TR gene sequences. In a later analysis, CDR3 sequences and most-parsimonious VDJ recombination scenarios were assigned using the TCRdist pipeline. In a later analysis, each TCR beta chain was defined by its CDR3 amino acid sequence together with its V-gene family, and reads lacking a unique V-gene family were excluded. In a later analysis, 450 to 600 highly shared, low-generation-probability nucleotide sequences were removed to address suspected cross-contamination and a sequencing artifact. For each public chain, a later analysis derived a clonal expansion index from normalized ranks of inferred template counts within each repertoire. In a later analysis, generation probabilities were computed using a VDJ recombination model fitted to out-of-frame rearrangements, and the results were checked against IGoR. In a later analysis, TCR-TCR, TCR-HLA and TCR-CMV co-occurrence was scored with hypergeometric tests, and a repertoire-size bias correction was applied to TCR pairs. A later analysis estimated false discovery rates by permuting HLA or CMV assignments 20 times. In a later analysis, co-occurring TCRs were grouped using DBSCAN, and TCRdist sequence similarity was added for clustering within HLA-allele-positive subsets. Repertoires with fewer than 30,000 or more than 120,000 public chains were left out of co-occurrence clustering, as were about five repertoires with anomalous nucleotide sharing. TCRdb retrieved this table from immuneACCESS and kept in-frame rearrangements only. Not all clones are present; in checked studies, unresolved V genes account for under half, and no reason is known for the remainder. For V, J and clone size, that table is used; D and trimming come from the DNA. This sample's table lists around 44,000 clones. The ten largest clones represent about 6% of the sample.

In total, 666 healthy bone marrow donors made up the cohort. Cohort members were all nominally healthy when sampled, although unrecorded immune exposures were likely present. The donor tested CMV seropositive and was one of the 289 seropositive cohort members. A peripheral blood sample was provided by each donor, and peripheral blood mononuclear cells were used for TCR beta sequencing. The Qiagen DNeasy Blood Extraction Kit was used to extract genomic DNA from the blood cell samples. CDR3 length: 15 amino acids, cysteine to phenylalanine. Only the CDR3 DNA is retained, 45 bases long and in frame from the first base. Per the germline V gene, MNHNS is the CDR1 and SASEGT is the CDR2. Trimming takes 3 bases from V and 2 bases from J, and the germline ends sit 11 bases apart. Details on this clone: Its antigen remains undetermined.

The sample consisted of PBMCs. Rearrangement joined TRBV6-1 to TRBJ2-1; TRBD1 is a possible D gene, resting on 5 matching bases. This TCR was sampled from a male donor in good health and CMV-seropositive. The CDR3 is CASSEAGRAYNEQFF. Read as DNA, the sequence is TGTGCCAGCAGTGAGGCTGGCAGGGCCTACAATGAGCAGTTCTTC.